A single sample is the source of the 28 T cell receptor beta chains below, sequenced in a study of identifying expanded T cells in peripheral blood. Generated by immunoSEQ multiplex PCR, the TCRdb table keeps only in-frame clones and is missing some. There are 45,000 to 65,000 clones in the sample; 82% occur only once, and around 15% lies in the top ten. Input material: blood. Source of these receptors: a person between 18 and 69 years old in good health.

The chain is built from TRBV2 and TRBJ2-1, with D tentatively TRBD2 (5 bases). Germline V CDR1 and CDR2: SNHLY, FYNNEI. Trimming pared 6 bases from V and 7 bases from J, leaving 22 bases between. The CDR3 covers 16 residues. The CDR3 region is CASRAQSAGLRNEQFF. CDR3 bases: TGTGCCAGCAGGGCCCAATCCGCGGGCCTGAGGAATGAGCAGTTCTTC.

The chain links TRBV2 to TRBJ2-3; D gene uncertain. CDR3 size: 11 residues. Per germline, CDR1 SNHLY and CDR2 FYNNEI. V lost 7 bases to trimming and J lost 4 bases, with 6 bases between them. In nucleotides, the CDR3 is TGTGCCAGCACTCCTGCAGATACGCAGTATTTT. This gives the protein CASTPADTQYF.

This clone was counted between two and nine times. The rearrangement links TRBV14 to TRBJ1-5; tentatively, D is TRBD1 (5 bases). CDR3 size: 13 residues. Germline CDR1 and CDR2: SGHDN and FVKESK. V was trimmed by 4 bases and J by 4 bases, leaving 8 bases between them. CDR3 loop: CASSLGVNQPQHF. CDR3 coding DNA: TGTGCCAGCAGCCTGGGGGTTAATCAGCCCCAGCATTTT.

The V and J genes are TRBV4-2 and TRBJ2-3; 11 positions match TRBD2. The V gene end was trimmed by 1 base and the J gene end by 5 bases; junction bases not matched to a gene: 5. Germline V gives CDR1 LGHNA, CDR2 YNFKEQ. The length of the CDR3 is 16 residues. The CDR3 protein is CASSQGSGGARDTQYF. Written as DNA, the CDR3 is TGTGCCAGCAGCCAAGGTAGCGGGGGGGCGAGAGATACGCAGTATTTT.

The chain links TRBV30 to TRBJ2-2; D is ambiguous. Trimming took off 4 bases at V and 1 base at J, with 7 bases between the two ends. Germline V gene lookup returns CDR1 GTSNPN and CDR2 SVGIG (reference sequence). This CDR3 has 13 amino acids. This CDR3 reads CAWNRENTGELFF. The CDR3 nucleotides read TGTGCCTGGAATAGGGAGAACACCGGGGAGCTGTTTTTT.

DNA of the CDR3: TGTGCCAGCAGTCCAGGGATGAACACTGAAGCTTTCTTT. It encodes CASSPGMNTEAFF. The V call is TRBV5-5, the J call TRBJ1-1; the D gene is possibly TRBD1 (5 bases). CDR3 size: 13 residues. Trimming took 5 bases from V and 0 from J, leaving 8 bases between them. Looked up from germline, CDR1 is SGHKS and CDR2 is YYEKEE (reference sequence).

The gene calls are TRBV5-4 and TRBJ2-1; 7 bases are a match to TRBD2. V lost 4 bases to trimming and J lost 3 bases; unmatched junction nucleotides: 16. The CDR3 totals 18 residues. CDR1 SGHNT and CDR2 YYREEE come from the germline V gene (reference sequence). In DNA, the CDR3 is TGTGCCAGCAGCCTACGACAGACTTTGAGCGGGAACTACAATGAGCAGTTCTTC. Its translation: CASSLRQTLSGNYNEQFF.

The chain uses TRBV5-4 and TRBJ2-2, with D uncertain. Per the germline V gene, CDR1 is SGHNT and CDR2 is YYREEE (reference sequence). Trimming took 0 bases from V and 7 from J, leaving 4 bases between them. The CDR3 has 12 residues. The CDR3 DNA sequence: TGTGCCAGCAGCTTGGTTAACGGGGAGCTGTTTTTT. Its translation is CASSLVNGELFF.

The chain links TRBV19 to TRBJ2-5; D gene ambiguous. The CDR3 length is 14 residues. V was clipped by 5 bases and J by 0 bases, with 10 bases between them. Germline assignment: CDR1 LNHDA and CDR2 SQIVND (reference sequence). CDR3 residues: CASSRSRNQETQYF. Here the CDR3 DNA reads TGTGCCAGTAGTCGGTCGCGAAACCAAGAGACCCAGTACTTC.

The table lists this clone with a count of one. Written as DNA, the CDR3 is TGTGCCAGCATCCCCGGACTAGCGAGAGAGACCCAGTACTTC. Translated: CASIPGLARETQYF. This chain uses TRBV6-6 with TRBJ2-5, with 9 bases lining up with TRBD2. This CDR3 comprises 14 residues. Trimming took 7 bases from V and 4 from J; bases not matched to a gene: 7. The V gene's germline CDR1 is MNHNY and CDR2 SVGAGI (reference sequence).

This chain joins TRBV19 and TRBJ2-4, with 7 bases that match TRBD1. Germline V gene lookup returns CDR1 LNHDA and CDR2 SQIVND (reference sequence). V shed 1 base, J shed 6 bases, and the junction held 0 bases outside the gene matches. The CDR3 length is 13 residues. CDR3 residues: CASSIGQGNIQYF. The CDR3 nucleotides are TGTGCCAGTAGTATAGGACAGGGAAACATTCAGTACTTC.

CDR3: CASGWWNFRGYGYTF. CDR3 DNA sequence: TGTGCTAGTGGTTGGTGGAATTTTAGGGGCTATGGCTACACCTTC. The rearrangement uses TRBV12-5 and TRBJ1-2, with D maybe TRBD1 (5 bases). The germline CDR1 and CDR2 sequences are LGHNT and FRNRAP. CDR3 length: 15 amino acids. Trimming shortened V by 4 bases and J by 4 bases, and 16 bases separated the two germline ends.

V is TRBV7-6 and J is TRBJ1-4; TRBD1 aligns across 8 bases. This CDR3 is 13 amino acids long. The V segment lost 2 bases and the J segment 8 bases; nucleotides outside the gene matches: 1. Germline values: CDR1 SGHVS, CDR2 FNYEAQ. CDR3 DNA sequence: TGTGCCAGCAGCTTAAGGACAGGGGAAAAACTGTTTTTT. It codes for CASSLRTGEKLFF.

The V and J genes are TRBV5-1 and TRBJ2-3, with 10 bases lining up with TRBD2. The CDR3 spans 16 residues. Germline assignment: CDR1 SGHRS and CDR2 YFSETQ. The junction had 8 bases not matched to a gene; V was cut back by 5 bases and J by 2 bases. CDR3 in amino acids: CASRPYSGGNTDTQYF. CDR3 DNA: TGCGCCAGCAGACCGTATAGCGGGGGGAACACAGATACGCAGTATTTT.

The chain uses TRBV6-5 and TRBJ2-7; D possibly corresponds to TRBD2 (6 bases). The germline V gene has CDR1 MNHEY and CDR2 SVGAGI. This CDR3 is built from 14 residues. V was clipped by 0 bases and J by 3 bases, with 9 bases between them. CDR3 region: CASSYSRGDYEQYV. CDR3 nucleotides: TGTGCCAGCAGTTACTCGCGCGGGGACTACGAGCAGTACGTC.

Written as DNA, the CDR3 is TGTGCCAGCAGCCTTCGACAGGGTGAATCACCCCTCCACTTT. Translation: CASSLRQGESPLHF. V gene TRBV7-6 combines with J gene TRBJ1-6, with 7 bases identical to TRBD1. CDR1 and CDR2 from the germline V gene are SGHVS and FNYEAQ. V was pared by 5 bases and J by 10 bases, with 8 bases of the junction left unmatched. The CDR3 sequence is 14 residues long.

The chain joins TRBV6-5 to TRBJ1-5, with 9 bases identical to TRBD1. V lost 6 bases and J lost 3; bases outside the gene matches: 3. This CDR3 contains 14 residues. Germline assignment: CDR1 MNHEY and CDR2 SVGAGI. CDR3 sequence reads: CASRRQGDNQPQHF. The CDR3 DNA reads TGTGCCAGCAGGCGACAGGGGGACAATCAGCCCCAGCATTTT.

The V call is TRBV19, the J call TRBJ2-2; D gene ambiguous. There are 14 residues in the CDR3. The germline CDR1 and CDR2 sequences are LNHDA and SQIVND (reference sequence). V was shortened by 2 bases and J by 5 bases, with 9 bases between the two germline ends. Written as DNA, the CDR3 is TGTGCCAGTAGTATAAGGGTTGGGACCGGGGAGCTGTTTTTT. It codes for CASSIRVGTGELFF.

This clone was counted between two and nine times. The rearrangement links TRBV2 to TRBJ1-1; D uncertain. The CDR3 has 13 residues. The V and J ends lost 8 bases and 3 bases respectively, with 13 bases between them. Per germline, CDR1 SNHLY and CDR2 FYNNEI. In DNA, the CDR3 is TGTGCCAGCTCGGAAGAGGGAGACACTGAAGCTTTCTTT. Amino acids: CASSEEGDTEAFF.

The chain employs TRBV5-6 and TRBJ1-4, with D unresolved. Germline CDR1 SGHDT, CDR2 YYEEEE. V was clipped by 2 bases and J by 3 bases, with 5 bases between them. CDR3 length equals 13 residues. The CDR3 nucleotides read TGTGCCAGCAGCTTTGGGGCTAATGAAAAACTGTTTTTT. It codes for CASSFGANEKLFF. Combining the CDR3 with reference TRBV5-6 and TRBJ1-4 gives the whole variable domain DAGVTQSPTHLIKTRGQQVTLRCSPKSGHDTVSWYQQALGQGPQFIFQYYEEEERQRGNFPDRFSGHQFPNYSSELNVNALLLGDSALYLCASSFGANEKLFFGSGTQLSVL.

With respect to this clone: Germline is not matched at one junction end, which may reflect a read error. Other DNA sequences in the same sample also yield this CDR3. The chain carries TRBV30 and TRBJ1-3, with a tentative D call TRBD1 (5 bases). CDR3 size: 15 residues. CDR1 is GTSNPN, CDR2 SVGIG, per germline (reference sequence). CDR3 protein: CAWKGTDLSGNTIYF. The CDR3 DNA sequence: TGCGCCTGGAAGGGGACGGATCTCTCTGGAAACACCATATATTTT.

V and J are TRBV10-1 and TRBJ2-5, with 9 bases aligning to TRBD2. The CDR3 totals 15 residues. Germline V gene data show CDR1 as WNHNN and CDR2 as SYGVQD (reference sequence). Unmatched junction bases numbered 8, after V lost 4 bases and J lost 5 bases. The CDR3 DNA reads TGCGCCAGCAGTGTTGGCGGGGGGGCCGGGGAGACCCAGTACTTC. Translated, it gives CASSVGGGAGETQYF.

The rearrangement uses TRBV5-5 and TRBJ2-1, with TRBD2 identical over 9 bases. After removal of 1 base from V and 12 bases from J, the junction contained 17 bases not matched to a gene. CDR3 length: 17 amino acids. CDR1 SGHKS and CDR2 YYEKEE come from the germline V gene (reference sequence). This CDR3 is CASSLPGGGGAGFGQFF. The CDR3 DNA reads as TGTGCCAGCAGCTTGCCGGGCGGCGGGGGGGCCGGTTTCGGGCAGTTCTTC.

This chain uses TRBV20-1 with TRBJ2-1, with unresolved D. Germline V gene data show CDR1 as DFQATT and CDR2 as SNEGSKA (reference sequence). Deletions cut 5 bases from V and 10 bases from J, with 12 bases between. The CDR3 is made up of 11 amino acids. CDR3 protein: CSAFRLREQFF. In DNA, the CDR3 is TGCAGTGCTTTTCGTCTCCGAGAGCAGTTCTTC.

CDR3 amino acids: CASSTQAKLGTEAFF. In DNA form, the CDR3 reads TGTGCCAGCAGTACTCAAGCCAAGCTGGGCACTGAAGCTTTCTTT. The chain couples TRBV27 to TRBJ1-1; D remains ambiguous. The CDR3 runs 15 residues. CDR1 is MNHEY and CDR2 is SMNVEV in the germline V gene (reference sequence). V was trimmed by 5 bases and J by 4 bases, leaving 17 bases between them.

V and J are TRBV5-5 and TRBJ1-4, with no clear D. The CDR3 has 14 amino acids. Per germline, CDR1 SGHKS and CDR2 YYEKEE (reference sequence). Between the trimmed V and J ends, which lost 5 bases and 0 bases, there was a span of 8 bases. The CDR3: CASSLGATNEKLFF. The CDR3 DNA sequence: TGTGCCAGCAGTCTGGGTGCAACTAATGAAAAACTGTTTTTT.

The chain has TRBV14 and TRBJ2-7; D not certain. CDR3 size: 13 residues. V was clipped by 0 bases and J by 2 bases, with 5 bases between them. The germline CDR1 and CDR2 sequences are SGHDN and FVKESK. CDR3 nucleotide sequence: TGTGCCAGCAGCCAAGATCGGCCCTACGAGCAGTACTTC. As protein: CASSQDRPYEQYF.

The chain employs TRBV6-5 and TRBJ2-7; 7 bases line up with TRBD2. The ends lost 6 bases at V and 5 bases at J; junction bases unmatched: 7. The CDR3 runs 13 residues. Germline CDR1 reads MNHEY; CDR2 reads SVGAGI. The CDR3 sequence is CASRRGGSDEQYF. The CDR3 DNA reads as TGTGCCAGCAGACGCGGGGGTAGCGACGAGCAGTACTTC.